Below, 31 T cell receptor beta chains from the same sample are listed, as sequenced in a study of T cells in Graves' hyperthyroidism and ophthalmopathy. Amplified regions were TCR beta CDR3 sequences from RNA transcripts. HTBI primers drove first-round RT-PCR of the TCR CDR3. TCRdb reprocessed the multiplex PCR reads with MiXCR, giving one entry per CDR3 protein. The sample contains under 350,000 distinct CDR3 sequences, around 20% of which appear only once. Material: blood. Receptors were obtained from a woman aged 45-65 years with Graves' hyperthyroidism.

A remark on this clonotype: Possible read error: a much larger clone is one base away. The CDR3 spells CASSINGGLTQETKYF. The CDR3 region has the DNA TGTGCCAGCAGCATCAATGGGGGCCTTACCCAAGAGACCAAGTACTTC. The rearrangement links TRBV7-2 to TRBJ2-5, with D possibly TRBD1 on 6 matching bases. Germline assignment: CDR1 SGHTA and CDR2 FQGNSA. This CDR3 comprises 16 residues.

This clonotype has at least ten counts. V gene TRBV10-1 combines with J gene TRBJ2-1; TRBD2 matches 10 bases. With 6 bases clipped from V and 2 bases from J, the junction kept 10 bases outside the gene matches. CDR3 length equals 17 residues. Germline CDR1 and CDR2: WNHNN and SYGVQD (reference sequence). The CDR3 spells CASRGHFSGGPYNEQFF. The DNA of the CDR3 is TGCGCCAGCAGGGGGCACTTTAGCGGGGGGCCCTACAATGAGCAGTTCTTC.

The rearrangement links TRBV24-1 to TRBJ2-3, with D possibly TRBD1 on 5 matching bases. This CDR3 is built from 13 residues. Looked up from germline, CDR1 is KGHDR and CDR2 is SFDVKD. The germline V and J ends were trimmed by 5 bases and 4 bases, with 9 bases remaining between them. For the CDR3, the DNA is TGTGCCACCAGTGCCAGGGTGGCAGATACGCAGTATTTT. This codes for CATSARVADTQYF.

This clonotype came up many times. The gene calls are TRBV20-1 and TRBJ2-5, with 7 bases matching TRBD1. V dropped 2 bases and J dropped 5; count of bases not matched to a gene: 8. Per germline, CDR1 DFQATT and CDR2 SNEGSKA (reference sequence). CDR3 length: 14 residues. This CDR3 reads CSARPGTAAETQYF. The CDR3 coding sequence is TGCAGTGCTAGACCCGGGACAGCCGCGGAGACCCAGTACTTC.

The chain carries TRBV12-3 or TRBV12-4 and TRBJ2-7, with 9 bases fitting TRBD1. After removal of 4 bases from V and 5 bases from J, the junction contained 6 bases not matched to a gene. The CDR3 loop spans 14 amino acids. The CDR3 protein is CASSSGTGRNEQYF. CDR3 nucleotide sequence: TGTGCCAGCAGTTCCGGGACAGGGAGGAACGAGCAGTACTTC.

This clonotype has at least ten counts. The chain employs TRBV2 and TRBJ2-1, with D perhaps matching TRBD2 (5 bases). Trimming removed 2 bases from V and 6 bases from J, with 11 bases in between. Looked up from germline, CDR1 is SNHLY and CDR2 is FYNNEI. This CDR3 has 14 amino acids. The CDR3 reads CASSETILANEQFF. CDR3 nucleotide sequence: TGTGCCAGCAGTGAAACGATTCTAGCCAATGAGCAGTTCTTC.

This clonotype was seen at least ten times. The chain joins TRBV28 to TRBJ2-1; perhaps TRBD1 as D (6 bases). Looked up from germline, CDR1 is MDHEN and CDR2 is SYDVKM. The CDR3 has 18 amino acids. V gave up 6 bases and J gave up 5 bases, with 26 bases separating them. The CDR3 sequence is CASSPASGARPFDNEQFF. In nucleotides, the CDR3 is TGTGCCAGCAGCCCAGCGTCAGGGGCCCGTCCGTTTGACAATGAGCAGTTCTTC.

This clonotype came up many times. The genes are TRBV2 and TRBJ1-6, with D possibly being TRBD1 (5 bases). V was pared by 2 bases and J by 9 bases, with 14 bases between. Germline V gene lookup returns CDR1 SNHLY and CDR2 FYNNEI. The CDR3 extends over 15 amino acids. CDR3 sequence reads: CASSERGTDGSPLHF. The CDR3 region has the DNA TGTGCCAGCAGTGAAAGGGGAACTGACGGTTCACCCCTCCACTTT.

CDR3 sequence: CATSDFGETQYF. In DNA form, the CDR3 reads TGTGCCACCAGTGATTTCGGCGAGACCCAGTACTTC. The rearrangement joins TRBV24-1 to TRBJ2-5; D call uncertain. Trimming removed 1 base at V and 5 bases at J, with 4 bases between. The CDR3 is 12 residues long. CDR1 is KGHDR, CDR2 SFDVKD, per germline.

At least ten counts were recorded for this clonotype. This rearrangement joins TRBV5-5 to TRBJ2-7; 8 nucleotides align to TRBD1. Germline trimming cut 4 bases from V and 4 bases from J; bases unmatched to any gene: 7. Germline CDR1 is SGHKS and CDR2 is YYEKEE (reference sequence). The CDR3 is 14 amino acids. DNA of the CDR3: TGTGCCAGCAGCCCCGGGACAGGTCGTTACGAGCAGTACTTC. Translation gives CASSPGTGRYEQYF.

This clonotype was seen a few times. This chain links TRBV24-1 with TRBJ2-1, with unresolved D. Germline-derived CDR1 and CDR2 are KGHDR and SFDVKD. This CDR3 spans 17 amino acids. Deletions cut 4 bases from V and 0 bases from J, with 15 bases between. CDR3 coding DNA: TGTGCCACCAGTGAAGATGAAAAAGGCAGCTCCTACAATGAGCAGTTCTTC. This encodes CATSEDEKGSSYNEQFF.

This clonotype has more than one count but fewer than ten. DNA of the CDR3: TGTGCCAGCAGTTACTCGAAGGGCGGATTCTATAGCAATCAGCCCCAGCATTTT. Translation gives CASSYSKGGFYSNQPQHF. V usage is TRBV6-6 and J usage is TRBJ1-5; D remains ambiguous. The CDR3 runs to 18 residues. V was pared by 0 bases and J by 0 bases, with 15 bases between. Germline CDR1 reads MNHNY; CDR2 reads SVGAGI (reference sequence).

This clonotype showed up just a few times. The chain's CDR3 is CASRPLGGYGYTF. The CDR3 nucleotides are TGTGCCAGCAGACCTCTTGGGGGCTATGGCTACACCTTC. The chain couples TRBV6-1 to TRBJ1-2, with a possible D match to TRBD1 (5 bases). The CDR3 loop spans 13 amino acids. From germline, CDR1 is MNHNS and CDR2 SASEGT. Trimming took off 6 bases at V and 4 bases at J, with 12 bases between the two ends.

The sample holds many counts of this clonotype. The chain has TRBV30 and TRBJ2-3; D ambiguous. The CDR3 extends over 10 amino acids. The germline gives CDR1 GTSNPN, CDR2 SVGIG (reference sequence). Trimming left V 5 bases short and J 3 bases short, with 3 bases between. As DNA, the CDR3 is TGTGCCTGGCAAACAGATACGCAGTATTTT. Its protein is CAWQTDTQYF.

In its sample, this clonotype was seen a few times. This chain uses TRBV18 with TRBJ1-1; tentatively, D is TRBD1 (6 bases). Germline CDR1 is KGHSH and CDR2 is LQKENI. V was clipped by 3 bases and J by 2 bases, with 10 bases between them. The CDR3 is made up of 14 amino acids. The CDR3 DNA is TGTGCCAGCTCACCGGCAGGGGCAAACACTGAAGCTTTCTTT. It specifies CASSPAGANTEAFF.

This clonotype was counted many times. The rearrangement joins TRBV28 to TRBJ2-7; D gene unclear. The CDR3 totals 12 residues. Germline V gene lookup returns CDR1 MDHEN and CDR2 SYDVKM. The V end was cut by 1 base, the J end by 6 bases, with 7 bases between. CDR3 amino acids: CASSLYSSEQYF. The CDR3 DNA reads as TGTGCCAGCAGTTTATACAGTTCCGAGCAGTACTTC.

The sample holds many counts of this clonotype. The chain carries TRBV5-1 and TRBJ2-2, with a weak D call TRBD1 (6 bases). The CDR3 consists of 15 residues. Germline-derived CDR1 and CDR2 are SGHRS and YFSETQ. V was cut by 3 bases and J by 4 bases, with 13 bases left in between. The CDR3 DNA is TGCGCCAGCAGCTGGACAGAGCTTGGCACCGGGGAGCTGTTTTTT. Encoded protein: CASSWTELGTGELFF.

This clonotype showed up many times. The chain couples TRBV28 to TRBJ2-7; TRBD1 matches 8 bases. Germline V gene sequence: CDR1 MDHEN, CDR2 SYDVKM. This CDR3 spans 15 amino acids. Trimming cost V 4 bases and J 3 bases; bases outside gene matches: 8. The CDR3 sequence: CASSSGQGRIYEQYF. CDR3 nucleotides: TGTGCCAGCAGTTCCGGACAGGGTAGGATCTACGAGCAGTACTTC.

The chain links TRBV28 to TRBJ2-7; D is uncertain. Germline V lookup: CDR1 MDHEN, CDR2 SYDVKM. V gave up 5 bases and J gave up 4 bases, with 15 bases separating them. This CDR3 contains 14 residues. The DNA of the CDR3 is TGTGCCAGCAGTACCCCGAACACTCTATACGAGCAGTACTTC. It encodes CASSTPNTLYEQYF.

This rearrangement joins TRBV20-1 to TRBJ1-5; a possible D gene is TRBD1 (5 bases). Trimming took 6 bases from V and 2 from J, leaving 17 bases between them. The CDR3 has 15 amino acids. The germline V gene has CDR1 DFQATT and CDR2 SNEGSKA (reference sequence). CDR3 bases: TGCAGTGCGAGGGTTGGGGGTTGGGGCAATCAGCCCCAGCATTTT. Amino acid sequence: CSARVGGWGNQPQHF.

This CDR3 is CASSLVSNQPQHF. For the CDR3, the DNA is TGTGCCAGCAGTTTAGTAAGCAATCAGCCCCAGCATTTT. The chain employs TRBV12-3 or TRBV12-4 and TRBJ1-5; D remains ambiguous. Trimming left V 1 base short and J 1 base short, with 2 bases between. This CDR3 is 13 amino acids long.

The table lists this clonotype with many counts. This chain uses TRBV24-1 with TRBJ1-5; D is undetermined. Trimming removed 3 bases at V and 3 bases at J, with 8 bases between. Looked up from germline, CDR1 is KGHDR and CDR2 is SFDVKD. The CDR3 has 14 residues. The CDR3 here is CATSDTAVNQPQHF. The CDR3, as DNA: TGTGCCACCAGTGATACGGCAGTCAATCAGCCCCAGCATTTT.

The CDR3 bases are TGTGCCAGCAGCTTGTTTACAGGGGGCGGCTATGGCTACACCTTC. Protein: CASSLFTGGGYGYTF. This chain links TRBV5-6 with TRBJ1-2; 9 bases map to TRBD1. The junction had 5 bases not matched to a gene; V was cut back by 1 base and J by 4 bases. This CDR3 spans 15 amino acids. In germline, CDR1 is SGHDT, CDR2 YYEEEE.

In this sample, this clonotype turned up a few times. J is TRBJ2-7 and V is TRBV4-1; D is unclear. V was clipped by 3 bases and J by 5 bases, with 11 bases between them. This CDR3 is 13 amino acids long. Per germline, CDR1 MGHRA and CDR2 YSYEKL. CDR3: CASSHLLVNEQYF. For the CDR3, the DNA is TGCGCCAGCAGCCATTTACTCGTCAACGAGCAGTACTTC.

The V gene is TRBV28, the J gene TRBJ1-5; D not resolved. The CDR3 totals 14 residues. Germline V lookup: CDR1 MDHEN, CDR2 SYDVKM. V gave up 6 bases and J gave up 6 bases, with 15 bases separating them. The DNA of the CDR3 is TGTGCCAGCAGACCCCCAGAGTACACTCAGCCCCAGCATTTT. Translating gives CASRPPEYTQPQHF.

This clonotype appeared many times. The V and J genes are TRBV11-2 and TRBJ2-2, with no clear D. CDR3 length equals 15 residues. V dropped 2 bases and J dropped 5 bases, with 12 bases sitting between them. Germline V gene data show CDR1 as SGHAT and CDR2 as FQNNGV. This CDR3 is CASSLMDRLTGELFF. CDR3 nucleotide sequence: TGTGCCAGCAGCTTAATGGACCGTCTTACCGGGGAGCTGTTTTTT.

This clonotype was counted ten times or more. The chain employs TRBV3-1 and TRBJ2-1; 8 bases map to TRBD1. Germline trimming cut 4 bases from V and 6 bases from J; bases unmatched to any gene: 11. The CDR3 is made up of 16 amino acids. CDR1 is LGHDT and CDR2 is YNNKEL in the germline V gene (reference sequence). The CDR3 DNA reads as TGTGCCAGCAGCCGCACGGGACAGGCGAAGGTCAATGAGCAGTTCTTC. The encoded protein is CASSRTGQAKVNEQFF.

This clonotype was seen a few times. The chain recombines TRBV7-6 with TRBJ1-2; no definite D call. CDR3 length equals 13 residues. Trimming took 3 bases from V and 4 from J, leaving 9 bases between them. The germline V gene has CDR1 SGHVS and CDR2 FNYEAQ. CDR3 residues: CASSFRDPYGYTF. DNA for the CDR3: TGTGCCAGCAGCTTCCGGGATCCCTATGGCTACACCTTC.

This clonotype appeared a few times. This chain connects TRBV6-5 to TRBJ2-3, with 8 bases lining up with TRBD1. Germline V gene sequence: CDR1 MNHEY, CDR2 SVGAGI. After removal of 6 bases from V and 4 bases from J, the junction contained 6 bases not matched to a gene. The CDR3 loop spans 14 amino acids. The chain's CDR3 is CASRLDRGPDTQYF. The CDR3 bases are TGTGCCAGCAGACTCGACAGGGGCCCAGATACGCAGTATTTT.

The chain has TRBV29-1 and TRBJ2-7; the match to TRBD1 covers 9 bases. Germline V CDR1 and CDR2: SQVTM, ANQGSEA. The CDR3 contains 15 residues. After removal of 6 bases from V and 3 bases from J, the junction contained 12 bases not matched to a gene. This chain's CDR3 is CSVSNDRGLHYEQYF. The CDR3 bases are TGCAGCGTGAGTAATGACAGGGGGTTACACTACGAGCAGTACTTC.

There are a few counts of this clonotype. This chain joins TRBV19 and TRBJ1-1; possibly TRBD1 for D (5 bases). Germline V lookup: CDR1 LNHDA, CDR2 SQIVND (reference sequence). Trimming pared 5 bases from V and 6 bases from J, leaving 10 bases between. This CDR3 spans 12 amino acids. CDR3 bases: TGTGCCAGTAGTCCGCAGGGTTCTGAAGCTTTCTTT. It is translated as CASSPQGSEAFF.